This TCR beta chain originates from a study of cytomegalovirus exposure and HLA in healthy donors. Study context: In a previous analysis, 117 million unique TCR beta sequences were found from 150 million to 200 million T cells.

Both 60 Vbeta primers and 13 Jbeta primers went into the PCR. The protocol was immunoSEQ multiplex PCR, while the TCRdb copy is restricted to in-frame clones and leaves out a portion. Counted here are around 130,000 clones, around four fifths occurring once; the ten biggest clones make up about 5.3%. Overall study results and limits: A later analysis, which compared TCR beta chains of equal frequency, found the HLA-associated ones more clonally expanded. In vitro testing confirmed a few CMV-associated chains as specific for CMV antigens.

Worth noting for this clone: The antigen is not known.

Trimming cost V 3 bases and J 10 bases, with 13 bases left between them. CDR3 length: 13 amino acids. Germline loops: CDR1 SGHTA, CDR2 FQGNSA. Sequencing used PBMCs. The rearrangement uses TRBV7-2 and TRBJ2-1; TRBD2 might be the D (6 bases). This TCR was sampled from a man aged 30 to 39 in good health and CMV-seronegative. This chain's CDR3 is CASSLGPGEEQFF. The CDR3 DNA sequence: TGTGCCAGCAGCTTGGGGCCGGGGGAGGAGCAGTTCTTC.